This passage covers 10 T cell receptor beta chains from one sample sequenced in a study of beta chain features in type 1 diabetes. Sequencing targeted expressed TCRB transcripts, as all isolated RNA had been reverse transcribed. Data came from immunoSEQ multiplex PCR; TCRdb stores just in-frame clones and leaves some out. This table has over 700,000 clones, 15% to 20% appearing once. Sequenced material: naive CD4+ T cells from blood. These receptors were collected from a woman under 30 in good health.

The chain combines TRBV27 with TRBJ2-6; TRBD1 agrees at 8 bases. Germline V gene sequence: CDR1 MNHEY, CDR2 SMNVEV (reference sequence). CDR3 length: 15 residues. Trimming took 7 bases from V and 4 from J; bases not matched to a gene: 6. CDR3 in amino acids: CASMQGANGANVLTF. The DNA for the CDR3 is TGTGCCAGCATGCAGGGGGCGAACGGGGCCAACGTCCTGACTTTC.

The rearrangement uses TRBV28 and TRBJ2-7; 9 nucleotides line up with TRBD1. In germline, CDR1 is MDHEN, CDR2 SYDVKM. Unmatched junction bases numbered 8, after V lost 8 bases and J lost 3 bases. The length of the CDR3 is 14 residues. CDR3 amino acids: CASLPTGGVYEQYF. CDR3 bases: TGTGCCAGCCTACCGACAGGGGGGGTCTACGAGCAGTACTTC.

The chain is built from TRBV7-2 and TRBJ1-5, with 8 bases aligning to TRBD1. Germline-derived CDR1 and CDR2 are SGHTA and FQGNSA. The CDR3 runs 14 residues. Trimming took 5 bases from V and 6 from J; bases not matched to a gene: 6. In DNA, the CDR3 is TGTGCCAGCAGCGGACAGGGACTCCGTCAGCCCCAGCATTTT. Translation gives CASSGQGLRQPQHF.

CDR3 protein: CASSDWLAGNKNIQYF. DNA for the CDR3: TGTGCCAGCAGTGATTGGCTAGCGGGCAATAAAAACATTCAGTACTTC. The chain joins TRBV2 to TRBJ2-4; 8 nucleotides agree with TRBD2. Germline CDR1 is SNHLY and CDR2 is FYNNEI. The CDR3 is 16 residues long. The junction had 8 bases not matched to a gene; V was cut back by 3 bases and J by 4 bases.

This clone has just a few counts. The chain has TRBV10-3 and TRBJ2-2; no reliable D call. The V gene lost 2 bases and the J gene lost 4 bases, with 11 bases spanning the gap. This CDR3 is built from 15 residues. Germline V gives CDR1 ENHRY, CDR2 SYGVKD. The CDR3 bases are TGTGCCATCAGTGAGCCCGCCCGGGTCACCGGGGAGCTGTTTTTT. The encoded protein is CAISEPARVTGELFF.

V usage is TRBV18 and J usage is TRBJ2-3, with 11 bases fitting TRBD2. The CDR3 loop spans 15 amino acids. CDR1 is KGHSH, CDR2 LQKENI, per germline. The junction had 8 bases not matched to a gene; V was cut back by 8 bases and J by 4 bases. The CDR3 spells CASKPLAGGSDTQYF. CDR3 DNA sequence: TGTGCCAGCAAACCCCTAGCGGGAGGCTCAGATACGCAGTATTTT.

This clone was seen a few times. The chain joins TRBV11-2 to TRBJ2-3; D possibly matches TRBD1 or TRBD2 (5 bases each). The CDR3 is 16 residues long. CDR1 and CDR2 from the germline V gene are SGHAT and FQNNGV. Trimming took 3 bases from V and 0 from J, leaving 13 bases between them. Here the CDR3 reads CASSLGRLTSTDTQYF. The CDR3 bases are TGTGCCAGCAGCTTGGGACGTCTTACAAGCACAGATACGCAGTATTTT.

As regards this clone: Other DNA sequences in this sample translate to the same CDR3. The V gene is TRBV15, the J gene TRBJ2-1; 9 positions match TRBD2. Unmatched junction bases numbered 3, after V lost 1 base and J lost 5 bases. This CDR3 has 15 amino acids. Germline CDR1 LNHNV, CDR2 YYDKDF (reference sequence). This chain's CDR3 is CATSRAGLADNEQFF. The CDR3 region has the DNA TGTGCCACCAGCAGAGCGGGACTAGCAGACAATGAGCAGTTCTTC.

V gene TRBV16 combines with J gene TRBJ2-6, with 12 bases aligning to TRBD1. The CDR3 is 19 residues long. Germline loops: CDR1 KGHSY, CDR2 FQNENV. V lost 3 bases, J lost 1 base, and 7 bases stayed unmatched. The DNA of the CDR3 is TGTGCCAGCAGCCATCTAGGGACAGGGGGCGCGTCTGGGGCCAACGTCCTGACTTTC. As protein: CASSHLGTGGASGANVLTF.

As to this clone: Within the sample, other DNA sequences also encode this same CDR3. The chain employs TRBV7-2 and TRBJ2-7; D unresolved. The CDR3 consists of 12 residues. V was shortened by 1 base and J by 4 bases, with 5 bases between the two germline ends. The germline CDR1 and CDR2 sequences are SGHTA and FQGNSA. The CDR3 loop reads CASSLVRYEQYF. The CDR3 DNA reads TGTGCCAGCAGCTTAGTGAGGTACGAGCAGTACTTC.